This entry is about one TCR beta chain. What it binds is not known. The data were obtained in a study of cytomegalovirus exposure and HLA in healthy donors. Whole-study results and caveats: Previous analysis showed most TCR beta V segments were productive about 90% or about 30% of the time. Immune exposure was documented only through CMV serostatus.

PCR used 60 Vbeta primers and 13 Jbeta primers. Sequencing used immunoSEQ multiplex PCR; TCRdb keeps in-frame clones, though not all of them. The data show 220,000 or so clones, more than 65% seen once. The TCR originated in a woman in her thirties in good health and CMV-seronegative. Sequencing was carried out using PBMCs.

CDR3 nucleotides: TGTGCCAGCGAAGGAATCGGACAGGGGGGGTTCGAGCAGTACTTC. Protein: CASEGIGQGGFEQYF. The chain couples TRBV2 to TRBJ2-7, with TRBD1 identical over 10 bases. CDR3 size: 15 residues. Germline-derived CDR1 and CDR2 are SNHLY and FYNNEI. J lost 6 bases, V lost 8 bases, and 13 bases had no gene match.